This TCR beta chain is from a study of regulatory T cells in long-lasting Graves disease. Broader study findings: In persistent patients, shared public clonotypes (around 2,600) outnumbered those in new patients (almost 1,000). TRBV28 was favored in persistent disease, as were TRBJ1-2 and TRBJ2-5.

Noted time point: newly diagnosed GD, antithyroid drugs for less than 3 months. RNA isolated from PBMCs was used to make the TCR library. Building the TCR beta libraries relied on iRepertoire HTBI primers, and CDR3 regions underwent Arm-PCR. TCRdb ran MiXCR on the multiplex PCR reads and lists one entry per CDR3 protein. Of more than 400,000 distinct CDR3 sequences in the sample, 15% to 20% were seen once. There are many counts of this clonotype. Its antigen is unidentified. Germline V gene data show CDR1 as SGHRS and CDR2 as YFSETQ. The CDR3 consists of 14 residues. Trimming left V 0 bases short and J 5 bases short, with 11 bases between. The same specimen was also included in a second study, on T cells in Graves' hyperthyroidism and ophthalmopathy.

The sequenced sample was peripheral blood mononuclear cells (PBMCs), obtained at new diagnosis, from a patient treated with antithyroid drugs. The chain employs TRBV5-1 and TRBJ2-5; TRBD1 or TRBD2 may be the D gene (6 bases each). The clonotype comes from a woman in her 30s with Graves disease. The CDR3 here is CASSLAGAGETQYF. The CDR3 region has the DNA TGCGCCAGCAGCTTGGCGGGGGCCGGGGAGACCCAGTACTTC.